The T cell receptor beta chain under discussion was sequenced for a study of OX40 agonist ivuxolimab in advanced cancers. Study-wide results and limits: It was also the case that some nonresponders had low normalized T-cell clonal expansion.

The table came from immunoSEQ multiplex PCR; TCRdb's copy has only in-frame clones and leaves some out. The sample lists about 83,000 clones, about 88% occurring once. Notes on this clone: Antigen: not known.

Trimming shortened V by 4 bases and J by 1 base, and 10 bases separated the two germline ends. CDR3 length: 14 amino acids. Germline-derived CDR1 and CDR2 are SGDLS and YYNGEE. The rearrangement joins TRBV9 to TRBJ2-3; D is tentatively TRBD1 or TRBD2 (5 bases each). This sample comprised CD4+ or CD8+ T cells sorted from blood, obtained in a trial of the OX40 agonist ivuxolimab. The TCR originated in an adult with an advanced solid tumor such as melanoma, head and neck, liver or kidney cancer. For the CDR3, the DNA is TGTGCCAGCAGCTTCGGGACCCGCACAGATACGCAGTATTTT. Its protein is CASSFGTRTDTQYF. Filled out from reference TRBV9 and TRBJ2-3, the complete variable domain reads DSGVTQTPKHLITATGQRVTLRCSPRSGDLSVYWYQQSLDQGLQFLIQYYNGEERAKGNILERFSAQQFPDLHSELNLSSLELGDSALYFCASSFGTRTDTQYFGPGTRLTVL.